What follows describes a single TCR beta chain. Its antigen is as yet unknown. The source of the sample is a study of blood T cells in healthy people across ages. Study-wide findings and caveats: Long-lived donors exceeded aged donors in naive CD4+ cells and diversity.

The germline CDR1 and CDR2 sequences are DFQATT and SNEGSKA (reference sequence). This CDR3 comprises 18 residues. J lost 5 bases, V lost 3 bases, and 15 bases had no gene match. Aged about 6 to 95, donors were systemically healthy Caucasians from Russia. A second PCR, run for about 7 to 11 cycles, used a sample-barcoded 5' primer plus a J-beta primer mix. Researchers report that each sample yielded at least 2.5 million CDR3-containing paired-end reads. MiXCR was run by TCRdb on the 5' RACE reads, yielding one entry per CDR3 protein. The repertoire holds some 1 million distinct CDR3 sequences, 40% to 45% seen once, with approximately 20% in the top ten.

The sequenced sample was blood. J is TRBJ2-3 and V is TRBV20-1; 12 bases are a match to TRBD2. This clonotype was obtained from a woman aged 55-70 years in good health. The CDR3: CSASGPGPSGRGRDTQYF. In nucleotides, the CDR3 is TGCAGTGCTAGTGGTCCGGGGCCTAGCGGGAGGGGTAGAGATACGCAGTATTTT.